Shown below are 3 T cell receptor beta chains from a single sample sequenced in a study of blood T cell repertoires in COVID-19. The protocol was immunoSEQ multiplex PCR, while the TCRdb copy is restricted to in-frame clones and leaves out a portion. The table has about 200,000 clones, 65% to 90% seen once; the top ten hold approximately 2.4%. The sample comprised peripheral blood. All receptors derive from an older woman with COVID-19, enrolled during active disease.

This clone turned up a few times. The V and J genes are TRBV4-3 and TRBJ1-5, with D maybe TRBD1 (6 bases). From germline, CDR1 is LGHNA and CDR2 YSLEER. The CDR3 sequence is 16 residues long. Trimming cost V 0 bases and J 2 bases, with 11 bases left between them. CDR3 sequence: CASSQDTTGGNQPQHF. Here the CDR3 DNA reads TGCGCCAGCAGCCAAGATACGACAGGCGGCAATCAGCCCCAGCATTTT.

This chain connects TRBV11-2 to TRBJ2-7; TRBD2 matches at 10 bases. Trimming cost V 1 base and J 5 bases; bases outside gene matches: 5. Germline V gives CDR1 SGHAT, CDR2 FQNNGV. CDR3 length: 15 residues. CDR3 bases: TGTGCCAGCAGCTTAGTAGCCAGCGGGGGGGACGAGCAGTACTTC. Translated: CASSLVASGGDEQYF.

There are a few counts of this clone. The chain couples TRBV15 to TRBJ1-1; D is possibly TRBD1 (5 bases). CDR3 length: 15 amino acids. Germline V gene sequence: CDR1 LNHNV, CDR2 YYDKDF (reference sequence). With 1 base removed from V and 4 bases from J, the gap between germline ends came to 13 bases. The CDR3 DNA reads TGTGCCACCAGCAGAGGCAGGGCGCCGAGCACTGAAGCTTTCTTT. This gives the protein CATSRGRAPSTEAFF.